This T cell receptor (beta chain) was retrieved from a study of T cell repertoires in cytomegalovirus infection (dated by TCRdb to about 2019). Regarding the complete study: Recently identified HLA-C-restricted CMV epitopes, whose presentation resists viral immunomodulation, were targeted by peptide stimulations together with well-studied HLA-B-restricted epitopes. Donor HLA type was relevant to the analysis, because carriage of CMV infection together with the matching HLA type was indicated by public TCR beta signatures.

The germline V gene (reference sequence) supplies CDR1 SEHNR and CDR2 FQNEAQ. The CDR3 covers 16 residues, taking in both the cysteine and the phenylalanine. CDR3 DNA only is kept here, 48 bases in frame from base 1. The V and J ends are trimmed by 5 bases and 5 bases, leaving 21 bases between them. Study-wide conclusions, independent of this receptor: The ex vivo response was dominated by HLA-C-restricted CMV-specific TCR beta clonotypes, which also provided the single most frequent clonotype in two of eight donors. In both this cohort and an independent cohort of a few hundred donors, the cumulative frequency of public TCR beta family members distinguished carriers of CMV infection plus the relevant HLA type.

Sequencing used an Illumina HiSeq 1500. The public reads were reanalyzed by TCRdb: fastp trimming at Q25, MiXCR alignment, in-frame beta chains only. Every CDR3 protein is listed once, alongside the most common genes and DNA of its rows. The sample table records 830,000 or so distinct CDR3 sequences; 32% of these occur just once. Roughly 12% of the sample is in the top ten clones. In this sample, this clonotype turned up many times. This receptor's antigen is unknown. Nothing much larger sits one base from this clone, and base qualities are not available. What this sample's treatment or condition label stands for: in vitro stimulation with specific CMV peptide epitopes to enrich CMV-specific T cells.

This sequence uses TRBV7-9 and TRBJ1-2, with a weak D call of TRBD1 (5 bases match). Here the sequenced sample was cultured CD8+ T cells from PBMCs, taken from culture after CMV antigen stimulation. The sequence was collected from a human donor in good health (CMV status not recorded). Some clones in this sample may be carry-over from other donors' samples. CDR3 reads: CASSPPGAYPIYGYTF. The DNA reads TGTGCCAGCAGCCCCCCCGGGGCTTACCCGATTTATGGCTACACCTTC.